The clone carrying this TCR beta chain has a single count. The antigen is not known. This record comes from a study of cytomegalovirus exposure and HLA in healthy donors. Findings and caveats of the study: Follow-up analysis later connected one missense variant in DCLRE1C with trimming of TCR beta V- and J-genes.

The PCR had 60 Vbeta and 13 Jbeta primers. Assay used: immunoSEQ multiplex PCR; TCRdb lists only in-frame clones, some missing. This table holds 150,000 to 200,000 clones, 82% found once. Sequenced material: PBMCs. This receptor was identified in a girl aged 5-17 years in good health and CMV-seropositive.

The CDR3 nucleotides are TGCGCCAGCAGCCCTCGGACAAGCACAGATACGCAGTATTTT. Encoded protein: CASSPRTSTDTQYF. The chain employs TRBV5-1 and TRBJ2-3; D is perhaps TRBD1 (5 bases). Germline V CDR1 and CDR2: SGHRS, YFSETQ. The CDR3 extends over 14 amino acids. Between the trimmed V and J ends, which lost 4 bases and 0 bases, there was a span of 9 bases.